Sequencing of this T cell receptor beta chain was carried out in a study of PD-1 blockade in classical Hodgkin lymphoma (dated by TCRdb to about 2020). With regard to the full study: Nivolumab dosing was 3 mg/kg intravenously every 2 weeks, continuing until either disease progression or unacceptable toxicity. A peripheral blood immune signature of response to PD-1 blockade in classical Hodgkin lymphoma was defined using TCR beta sequencing and CyTOF.

From a lookup of the germline V gene, CDR1 and CDR2 are MNHEY and SVGAGI. Measured from the cysteine to the phenylalanine, the CDR3 is 14 residues long. The entry retains the CDR3 DNA only, 42 bases that are in frame from base 1. V and J lose 5 bases and 7 bases, and a span of 15 bases separates them. On this clone itself: No antigen is known for it. The input lacks base qualities; no much larger clone sits a single base away.

The Qiagen DNeasy kit was used to extract genomic DNA both from unsorted PBMCs and from the negatively selected CD4+ and CD8+ fractions. TCR beta CDR3 regions were subjected to amplification by immunoSEQ multiplex PCR with primers that anneal to V and J segments. A synthetic immune receptor repertoire was used to minimize amplification bias, and any remaining bias was removed computationally after sequencing. The authors' analysis ran thus. Custom Python scripts were used to quantify repertoire diversity as the Shannon entropy index. The unsorted, CD4+ and CD8+ repertoires were each analyzed separately, with the exception of combined analyses, where CD4+ and CD8+ sequences were merged in silico. A clone was considered expanded if an increase in frequency of at least 2-fold after treatment relative to C1D1 was found, and a pseudocount of 0.5 was applied to clones undetected at baseline. Clones with 0 or 1 copy at C1D1 were defined as singleton clones, while clones with 2 or more copies were defined as non-singleton clones. Clones expanded in unsorted samples were assigned a CD4+, CD8+ or unknown annotation through matching of protein sequences in sorted samples from the same patient. Wilcoxon tests were applied to paired samples to test diversity changes from C1D1 to C4D1. TCRdb retrieved this table from immuneACCESS and kept in-frame rearrangements only. Not all clones are present; in checked studies, unresolved V genes account for under half, and no reason is known for the remainder. The DNA gave D and trimming, while V, J and clone size come from that table. The table for this sample lists roughly 10,000 clones; about three quarters of them were counted only once. Of the sample, around 23% is held by the ten largest clones.

Explained via the paper, the time point label denotes: cycle 1 day 1 (C1D1), immediately before nivolumab initiation. Every trial patient had relapsed following autologous stem cell transplantation, and prior brentuximab vedotin exposure was what differed among cohorts A, B and C. The trial cohort included around 60 patients with relapsed/refractory classical Hodgkin lymphoma, and each patient had a best overall response of complete response, partial response or progressive disease. Single-agent nivolumab was administered to trial patients in the multi-cohort phase II CheckMate 205 trial. An independent review committee assessed best overall response by applying the 2007 International Working Group response criteria. Trial PBMCs were collected immediately before nivolumab initiation (C1D1) and during therapy at cycle 2 day 1 and cycle 4 day 1. Peripheral blood was collected in 8 mL Vacutainer Cell Preparation Tubes, from which PBMCs were isolated by centrifugation and then cryopreserved.

The full study reports these points: Diversity was lower in patients who began nivolumab less than 1 year after ASCT, so these patients were left out of later analyses to avoid confounding by immune reconstitution. Trial patients with a complete response had baseline diversity similar to that of newly diagnosed patients, while partial responders and progressors had significantly lower diversity. Newly diagnosed patients were reported to have lower baseline TCR diversity than healthy donors, and relapsed/refractory patients were reported to have lower baseline TCR diversity still. A significant rise by C4D1 was seen in CD4+ but not CD8+ TCR diversity (p=0.0027 vs p=0.16), with the rise being most apparent in complete responders (p=0.02). The study was limited to a single clinical trial cohort, and causes of repertoire differences, possibly disease activity or prior therapy, remained undefined.

The sequence was collected from a human donor with classical Hodgkin lymphoma. The chain employs TRBV6-5 and TRBJ1-5, with the identity of the D gene unclear. The sequencing here drew on peripheral blood mononuclear cells (PBMCs), taken at baseline. The DNA sequence is as follows: TGTGCCAGCAGTACGAGTGCGGGTCGGCAGCCCCAGCATTTT. This gives the protein CASSTSAGRQPQHF.